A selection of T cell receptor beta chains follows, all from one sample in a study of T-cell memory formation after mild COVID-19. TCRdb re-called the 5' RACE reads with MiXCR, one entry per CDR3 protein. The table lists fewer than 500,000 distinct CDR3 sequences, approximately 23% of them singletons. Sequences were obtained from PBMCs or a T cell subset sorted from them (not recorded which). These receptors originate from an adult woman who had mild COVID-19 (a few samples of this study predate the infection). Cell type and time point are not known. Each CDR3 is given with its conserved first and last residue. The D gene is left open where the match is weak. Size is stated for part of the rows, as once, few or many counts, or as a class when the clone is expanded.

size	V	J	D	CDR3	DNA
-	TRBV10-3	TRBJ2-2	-	CAISDLSVRTNTGELFF	TGTGCCATCAGTGATCTGTCTGTTAGAACGAACACCGGGGAGCTGTTTTTT
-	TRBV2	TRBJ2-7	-	CASTPGTLEQYF	TGTGCCAGCACCCCCGGGACGCTGGAGCAGTACTTC
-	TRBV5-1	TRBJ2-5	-	CASSFGEWGETQYF	TGCGCCAGCAGCTTTGGGGAGTGGGGAGAGACCCAGTACTTC
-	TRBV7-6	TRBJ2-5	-	CASSLGVTQETQYF	TGTGCCAGCAGCTTAGGTGTTACACAAGAGACCCAGTACTTC
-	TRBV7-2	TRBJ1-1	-	CASSLGPSEAFF	TGTGCCAGCAGCCTGGGACCATCTGAAGCTTTCTTT
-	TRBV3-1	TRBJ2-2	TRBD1	CASSHPGRGQGIFGELFF	TGTGCCAGCAGCCATCCTGGAAGGGGACAGGGTATTTTCGGGGAGCTGTTTTTT
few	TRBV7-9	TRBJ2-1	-	CASSLGADRRHEQFF	TGTGCCAGCAGCTTAGGGGCGGACAGAAGACATGAGCAGTTCTTC
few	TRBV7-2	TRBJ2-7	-	CASSFASEEQYF	TGTGCCAGCAGCTTCGCTAGTGAGGAGCAGTACTTC
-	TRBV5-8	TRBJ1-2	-	CASSIWGGGYGYTF	TGTGCCAGCAGCATTTGGGGGGGCGGCTATGGCTACACCTTC
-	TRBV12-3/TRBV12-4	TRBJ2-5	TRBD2	CASSFRGGYQETQYF	TGTGCCAGCAGTTTTCGCGGGGGGTACCAAGAGACCCAGTACTTC
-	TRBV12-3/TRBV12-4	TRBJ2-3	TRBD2	CASSLAGGRGPQYF	TGTGCCAGCAGCTTAGCGGGGGGGCGGGGGCCGCAGTATTTT
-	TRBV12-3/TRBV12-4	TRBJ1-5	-	CASSLSQPNQPQHF	TGTGCCAGCAGTTTGTCTCAGCCCAATCAGCCCCAGCATTTT
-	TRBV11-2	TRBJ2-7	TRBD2	CASSLDGLGYEQYF	TGTGCCAGCAGCTTAGACGGACTAGGGTACGAGCAGTACTTC
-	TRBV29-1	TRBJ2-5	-	CSVGHSQETQYF	TGCAGCGTTGGGCACAGCCAAGAGACCCAGTACTTC
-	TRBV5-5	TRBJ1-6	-	CASSSVSIISPLHF	TGTGCCAGCAGCTCAGTTTCTATAATTTCACCCCTCCACTTT
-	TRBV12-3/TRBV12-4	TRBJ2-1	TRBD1	CASRPGQVTLDEQFF	TGTGCCAGCAGACCGGGACAGGTGACATTGGATGAGCAGTTCTTC
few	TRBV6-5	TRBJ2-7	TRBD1	CASSGPGQGRYEQYF	TGTGCCAGCAGTGGCCCCGGACAGGGGCGCTACGAGCAGTACTTC
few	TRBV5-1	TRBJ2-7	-	CASSQRDGPTYEQYF	TGCGCCAGCAGCCAGAGGGACGGCCCGACCTACGAGCAGTACTTC
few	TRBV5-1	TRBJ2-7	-	CASSPGYGDEQYF	TGCGCCAGCAGCCCAGGCTACGGCGACGAGCAGTACTTC
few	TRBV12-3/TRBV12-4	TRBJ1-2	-	CASSQNYGYTF	TGTGCCAGCAGCCAAAACTATGGCTACACCTTC
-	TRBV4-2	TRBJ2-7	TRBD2	CASSQRSGDEQYF	TGTGCCAGCAGCCAGAGGAGCGGGGACGAGCAGTACTTC
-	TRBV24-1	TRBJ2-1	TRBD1	CATSDLPTYDRGLGDEQFF	TGTGCCACCAGTGATTTGCCGACTTACGACAGGGGGCTTGGCGATGAGCAGTTCTTC
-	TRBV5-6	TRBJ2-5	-	CASSLVRGLRETQYF	TGTGCCAGCAGCTTGGTTAGGGGGTTACGGGAGACCCAGTACTTC
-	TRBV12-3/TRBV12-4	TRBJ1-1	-	CASSLGGRIMNTEAFF	TGTGCCAGCAGTTTAGGAGGACGTATAATGAACACTGAAGCTTTCTTT
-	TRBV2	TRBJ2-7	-	CASSEGAALYEQYF	TGTGCCAGCAGTGAAGGAGCGGCCCTCTACGAGCAGTACTTC
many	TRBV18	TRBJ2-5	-	CASSLTLQETQYF	TGTGCCAGCTCCCTGACTCTCCAAGAGACCCAGTACTTC
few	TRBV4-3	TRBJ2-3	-	CASSQDRQTTDTQYF	TGCGCCAGCAGCCAAGATCGGCAGACGACAGATACGCAGTATTTT
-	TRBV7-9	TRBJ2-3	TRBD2	CASSSFGTMPDTQYF	TGTGCCAGCAGCTCTTTCGGGACTATGCCAGATACGCAGTATTTT
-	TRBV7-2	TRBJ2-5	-	CASSLNWGQPETQYF	TGTGCCAGCAGCTTAAATTGGGGACAACCAGAGACCCAGTACTTC
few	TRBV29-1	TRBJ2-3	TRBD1	CSVGTQGWGTDTQYF	TGCAGCGTGGGAACACAGGGGTGGGGCACAGATACGCAGTATTTT
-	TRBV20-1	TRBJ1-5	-	CSARVLGDNQPQHF	TGCAGTGCTAGAGTCTTAGGGGACAATCAGCCCCAGCATTTT
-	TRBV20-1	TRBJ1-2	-	CSAIYSRTGNPKGYGYTF	TGCAGTGCCATCTATTCTCGAACCGGGAACCCGAAGGGCTATGGCTACACCTTC
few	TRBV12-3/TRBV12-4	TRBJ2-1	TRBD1	CASRPIGASGQAFGEQFF	TGTGCCAGCAGACCGATAGGGGCTTCGGGACAGGCCTTCGGTGAGCAGTTCTTC
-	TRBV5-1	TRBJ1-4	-	CASSLVGGDEKLFF	TGCGCCAGCAGCTTGGTAGGGGGTGACGAAAAACTGTTTTTT
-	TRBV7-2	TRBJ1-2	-	CASTPFPGNYGYTF	TGTGCCAGCACCCCCTTCCCCGGGAACTATGGCTACACCTTC
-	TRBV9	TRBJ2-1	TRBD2	CASSPHAGDGEQFF	TGTGCCAGCAGCCCACACGCGGGAGATGGGGAGCAGTTCTTC
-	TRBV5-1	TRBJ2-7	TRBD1	CASSLGPGTVAYEQYF	TGCGCCAGCAGCTTGGGCCCCGGGACAGTTGCCTACGAGCAGTACTTC
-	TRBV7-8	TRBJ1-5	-	CASSPPGGERQPQHF	TGTGCCAGCAGCCCTCCGGGAGGGGAGCGACAGCCCCAGCATTTT
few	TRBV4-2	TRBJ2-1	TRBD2	CATLGLAGDGSSYNEQFF	TGTGCCACCCTGGGACTAGCGGGCGATGGTAGCTCCTACAATGAGCAGTTCTTC
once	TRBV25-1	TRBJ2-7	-	CASSDQQVSYEQYF	TGTGCCAGCAGTGACCAACAGGTATCCTACGAGCAGTACTTC
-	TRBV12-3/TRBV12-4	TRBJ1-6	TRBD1	CASSLGGGNNSPLHF	TGTGCCAGCAGTTTAGGAGGGGGCAATAATTCACCCCTCCACTTT
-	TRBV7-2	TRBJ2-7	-	CASSPTRMGVTYEQYF	TGTGCCAGCAGCCCTACTAGGATGGGGGTAACCTACGAGCAGTACTTC
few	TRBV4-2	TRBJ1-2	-	CASSQALDGYTF	TGTGCCAGCAGCCAAGCCCTAGATGGCTACACCTTC
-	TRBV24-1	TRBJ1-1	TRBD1	CATSDGDREVAEAFF	TGTGCCACCAGTGATGGGGACAGGGAAGTCGCTGAAGCTTTCTTT
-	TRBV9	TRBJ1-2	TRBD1	CASSVDDRDPRGYTF	TGTGCCAGCAGCGTGGACGACAGGGACCCTCGGGGCTACACCTTC
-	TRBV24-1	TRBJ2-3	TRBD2	CATSGTSETDTQYF	TGTGCCACCTCTGGGACTAGCGAGACAGATACGCAGTATTTT
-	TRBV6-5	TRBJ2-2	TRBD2	CASSLITSGGRYTGELFF	TGTGCCAGCAGCTTAATAACTAGCGGGGGGCGGTACACCGGGGAGCTGTTTTTT
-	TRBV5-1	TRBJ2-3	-	CASSPYYSDTQYF	TGCGCCAGCAGCCCGTACTACTCAGATACGCAGTATTTT
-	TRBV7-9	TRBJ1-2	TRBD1	CASSLASGPQGARGYTF	TGTGCCAGCAGCTTAGCGTCGGGCCCCCAGGGGGCGCGTGGCTACACCTTC
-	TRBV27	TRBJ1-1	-	CASSRSGDPNTEAFF	TGTGCCAGCAGTAGGTCGGGGGACCCGAACACTGAAGCTTTCTTT
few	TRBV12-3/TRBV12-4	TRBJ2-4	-	CASSFAQAKNIQYF	TGTGCCAGCAGTTTTGCACAAGCCAAAAACATTCAGTACTTC
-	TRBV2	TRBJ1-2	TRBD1	CASRGDPTGGRGYTF	TGTGCCAGCAGGGGCGATCCCACAGGGGGCCGTGGCTACACCTTC
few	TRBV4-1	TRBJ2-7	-	CASSRGVKYDGQYF	TGCGCCAGCAGCCGTGGGGTTAAGTACGATGGGCAGTACTTC